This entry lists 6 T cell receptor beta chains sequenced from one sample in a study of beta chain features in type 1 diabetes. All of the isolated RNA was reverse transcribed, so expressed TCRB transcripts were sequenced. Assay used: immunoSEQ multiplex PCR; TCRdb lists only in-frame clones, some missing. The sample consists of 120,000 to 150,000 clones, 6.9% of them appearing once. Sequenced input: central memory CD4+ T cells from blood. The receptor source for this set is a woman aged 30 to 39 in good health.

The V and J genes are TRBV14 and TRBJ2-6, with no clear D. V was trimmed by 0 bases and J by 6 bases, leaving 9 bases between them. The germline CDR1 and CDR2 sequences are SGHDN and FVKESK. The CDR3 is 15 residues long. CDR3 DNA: TGTGCCAGCAGCCAAGATCAACTTGAGGCCAACGTCCTGACTTTC. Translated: CASSQDQLEANVLTF.

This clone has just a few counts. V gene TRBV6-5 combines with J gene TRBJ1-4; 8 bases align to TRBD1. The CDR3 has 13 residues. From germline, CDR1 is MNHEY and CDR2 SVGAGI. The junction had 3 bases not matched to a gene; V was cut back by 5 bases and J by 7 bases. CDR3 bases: TGTGCCAGCAGTGGACAGGGAATTGAAAAACTGTTTTTT. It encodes CASSGQGIEKLFF.

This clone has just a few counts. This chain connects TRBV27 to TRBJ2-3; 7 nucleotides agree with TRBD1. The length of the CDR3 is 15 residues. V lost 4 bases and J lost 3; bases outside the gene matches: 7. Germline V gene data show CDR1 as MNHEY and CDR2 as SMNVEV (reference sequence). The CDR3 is CASSYGTATTDTQYF. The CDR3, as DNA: TGTGCCAGCAGTTACGGGACAGCAACAACAGATACGCAGTATTTT.

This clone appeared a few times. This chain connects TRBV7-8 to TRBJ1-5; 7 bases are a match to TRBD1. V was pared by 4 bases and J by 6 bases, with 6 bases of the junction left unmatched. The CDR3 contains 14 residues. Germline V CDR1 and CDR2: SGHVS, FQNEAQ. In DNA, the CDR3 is TGTGCCAGCAGCTCCAGGGGGTTCAGTCAGCCCCAGCATTTT. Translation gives CASSSRGFSQPQHF. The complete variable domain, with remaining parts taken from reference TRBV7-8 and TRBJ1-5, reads GAGVSQSPRYKVAKRGQDVALRCDPISGHVSLFWYQQALGQGPEFLTYFQNEAQLDKSGLPSDRFFAERPEGSVSTLKIQRTQQEDSAVYLCASSSRGFSQPQHFGDGTRLSIL.

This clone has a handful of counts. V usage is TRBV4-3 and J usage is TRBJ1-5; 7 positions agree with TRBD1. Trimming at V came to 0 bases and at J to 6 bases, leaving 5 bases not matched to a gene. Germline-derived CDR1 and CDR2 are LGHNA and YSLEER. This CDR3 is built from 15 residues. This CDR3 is CASSQERGLSQPQHF. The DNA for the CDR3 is TGCGCCAGCAGCCAAGAGAGGGGGCTCAGTCAGCCCCAGCATTTT.

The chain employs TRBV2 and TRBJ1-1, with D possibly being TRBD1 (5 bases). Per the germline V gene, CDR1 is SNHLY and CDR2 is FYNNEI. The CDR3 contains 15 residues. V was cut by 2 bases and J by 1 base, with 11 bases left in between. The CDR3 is CASSEWGRKNTEAFF. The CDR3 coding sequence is TGTGCCAGCAGTGAATGGGGCAGAAAGAACACTGAAGCTTTCTTT.